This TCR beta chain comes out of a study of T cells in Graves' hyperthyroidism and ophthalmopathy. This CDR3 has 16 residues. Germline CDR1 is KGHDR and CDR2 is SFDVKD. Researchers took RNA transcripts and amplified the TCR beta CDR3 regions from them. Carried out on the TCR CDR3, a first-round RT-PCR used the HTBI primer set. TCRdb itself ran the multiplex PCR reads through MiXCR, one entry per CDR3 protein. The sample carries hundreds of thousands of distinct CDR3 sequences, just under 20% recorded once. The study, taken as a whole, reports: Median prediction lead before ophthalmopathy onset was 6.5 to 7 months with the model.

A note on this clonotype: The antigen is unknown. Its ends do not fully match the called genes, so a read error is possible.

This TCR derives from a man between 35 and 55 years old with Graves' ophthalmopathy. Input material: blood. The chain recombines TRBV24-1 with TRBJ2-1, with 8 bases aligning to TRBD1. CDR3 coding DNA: TGCGCCACCAGTGATCCCGACAGGGGTCGGGACAATGAGCAGTTCTTC. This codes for CATSDPDRGRDNEQFF.